This TCR beta chain originates from a study of response to subunit inactivated influenza vaccine. Whole-study results and caveats: Each seasonal influenza vaccination, the authors suggested, recruits few new T cells.

Notes on this clonotype: Its cognate antigen is unknown.

TCRdb used MiXCR to reprocess the RT-PCR reads, holding one entry per CDR3 protein. This table has more than 700,000 distinct CDR3 sequences, 21% appearing once. The CDR3 length is 15 residues. Germline loops: CDR1 DFQATT, CDR2 SNEGSKA (reference sequence). Trimming stripped 0 bases from V and 4 bases from J, with 12 bases between. The receptor comes from a man over 45 who received an inactivated influenza vaccine. Sample: PBMCs from blood, taken roughly 5 days after vaccination. The chain is built from TRBV20-1 and TRBJ2-2; no definite D call. In DNA, the CDR3 is TGCAGTGCTAGAGATGGGGTCCAAATCACCGGGGAGCTGTTTTTT. Translating it yields CSARDGVQITGELFF.